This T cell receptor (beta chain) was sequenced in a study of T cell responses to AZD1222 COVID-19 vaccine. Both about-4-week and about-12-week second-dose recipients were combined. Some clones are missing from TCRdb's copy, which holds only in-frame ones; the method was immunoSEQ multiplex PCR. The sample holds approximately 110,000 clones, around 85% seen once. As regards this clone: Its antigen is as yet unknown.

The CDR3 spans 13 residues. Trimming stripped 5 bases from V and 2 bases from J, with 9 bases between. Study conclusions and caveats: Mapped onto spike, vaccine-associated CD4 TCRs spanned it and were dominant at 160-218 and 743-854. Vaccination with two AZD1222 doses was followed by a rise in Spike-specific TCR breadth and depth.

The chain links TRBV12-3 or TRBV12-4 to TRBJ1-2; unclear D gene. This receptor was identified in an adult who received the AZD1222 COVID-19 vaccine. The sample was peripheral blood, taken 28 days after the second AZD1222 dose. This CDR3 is CASSTGRNYGYTF. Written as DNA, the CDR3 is TGTGCCAGCAGTACCGGACGGAACTATGGCTACACCTTC.